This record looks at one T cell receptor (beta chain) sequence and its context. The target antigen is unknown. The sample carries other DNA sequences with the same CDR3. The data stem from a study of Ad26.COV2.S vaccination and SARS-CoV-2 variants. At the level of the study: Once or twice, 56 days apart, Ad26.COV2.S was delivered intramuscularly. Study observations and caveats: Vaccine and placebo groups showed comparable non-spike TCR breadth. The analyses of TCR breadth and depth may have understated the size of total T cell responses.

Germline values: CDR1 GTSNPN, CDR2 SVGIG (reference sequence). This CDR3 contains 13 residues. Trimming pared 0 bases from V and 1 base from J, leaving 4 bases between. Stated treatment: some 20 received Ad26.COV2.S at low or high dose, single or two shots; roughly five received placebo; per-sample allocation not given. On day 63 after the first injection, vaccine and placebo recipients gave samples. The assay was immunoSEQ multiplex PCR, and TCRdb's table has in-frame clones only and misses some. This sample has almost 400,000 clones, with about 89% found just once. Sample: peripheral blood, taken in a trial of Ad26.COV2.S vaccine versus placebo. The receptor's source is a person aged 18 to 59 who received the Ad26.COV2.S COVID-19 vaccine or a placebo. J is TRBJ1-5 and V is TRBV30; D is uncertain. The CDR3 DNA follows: TGTGCCTGGAGTGTTCTGAGCAATCAGCCCCAGCATTTT. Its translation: CAWSVLSNQPQHF.